The subject of this entry is one T cell receptor (beta chain). The germline CDR1 and CDR2 sequences are MNHEY and SVGEGT. The length of the CDR3 is 15 residues. V was clipped by 0 bases and J by 2 bases; unmatched bases: 3. The sample comes from a study of blood T cell repertoires in COVID-19. Whole-study context: Sites in the United States, Italy and Spain provided acute and convalescent COVID-19 samples.

Authors' processing steps: The authors estimated nucleated cell counts from reference gene primer amplification. Produced via immunoSEQ multiplex PCR; TCRdb's table is partial and in-frame only. The D gene and trimming were derived from the DNA, and the V and J assignments and clone size from that table. The sample has approximately 290,000 clones; roughly 88% are singletons. While infection was still active, Seattle patients were enrolled and then followed longitudinally. V usage is TRBV6-2 or TRBV6-3 and J usage is TRBJ2-7, with 8 nucleotides matching TRBD2. Source material: peripheral blood. The sequence came from a human donor with COVID-19, enrolled during active disease. The donor label of this sample is uncertain. In nucleotides, the CDR3 is TGTGCCAGCAGTTACTCATCGGGAGGGCCCTACGAGCAGTACTTC. It encodes CASSYSSGGPYEQYF.